One sample yielded the 30 T cell receptor beta chains listed below, sequenced in a study of regulatory T cells in long-lasting Graves disease. Through Arm-PCR of CDR3 regions and iRepertoire HTBI primers, TCR beta libraries were built. TCRdb independently ran MiXCR on the multiplex PCR reads; one entry per CDR3 protein. The sample lists 600,000 to 850,000 distinct CDR3 sequences; around 30% were seen once. Time point indicated: persistent/refractory GD, antithyroid drugs over 5 years with positive TRAb. PBMC-derived RNA was used for the TCR library. The input for sequencing was peripheral blood mononuclear cells (PBMCs), taken when the disease was refractory, from a patient treated with antithyroid drugs. The receptors here all came from a female donor with Graves disease.

This clonotype was seen more than once but under ten times. The chain carries TRBV12-3 or TRBV12-4 and TRBJ2-7; D unresolved. The CDR3 covers 11 residues. V was cut by 8 bases and J by 4 bases, with 9 bases left in between. Here the CDR3 reads CASGYGYEQYF. CDR3 DNA: TGTGCCAGCGGATACGGGTACGAGCAGTACTTC.

This clonotype was seen a few times. The chain has TRBV27 and TRBJ1-5; maybe TRBD1 (5 bases). Trimming shortened V by 10 bases and J by 4 bases, and 17 bases separated the two germline ends. This CDR3 contains 14 residues. CDR1 and CDR2 from the germline V gene are MNHEY and SMNVEV (reference sequence). The CDR3 DNA reads TGTGCCACCCGTACTAGAGGGGCAAATCAGCCCCAGCATTTT. Its protein product is CATRTRGANQPQHF.

The CDR3 nucleotides are TGTGCCAGCAGCATAAGGGCCCTAGGAAACTATGGCTACACCTTC. Protein product: CASSIRALGNYGYTF. The chain couples TRBV7-2 to TRBJ1-2; D remains unclear. Germline V CDR1 and CDR2: SGHTA, FQGNSA. This CDR3 has 15 residues. The V and J ends lost 5 bases and 2 bases respectively, with 15 bases between them.

There are a few counts of this clonotype. This chain uses TRBV2 with TRBJ1-3, with no clear D. V was pared by 5 bases and J by 0 bases, with 11 bases between. The CDR3 length is 15 residues. Looked up from germline, CDR1 is SNHLY and CDR2 is FYNNEI. The CDR3 DNA sequence: TGTGCCAGCAGTACGGGCCTTAGCTCTGGAAACACCATATATTTT. Its translation is CASSTGLSSGNTIYF.

This clonotype was picked up a small number of times. This sequence joins TRBV10-2 and TRBJ2-7, with TRBD1 identical over 10 bases. There are 15 residues in the CDR3. Germline V gene sequence: CDR1 WSHSY, CDR2 SAAADI. After removal of 4 bases from V and 6 bases from J, the junction contained 9 bases not matched to a gene. CDR3 residues: CASSGLPGQGLEQYF. As DNA, the CDR3 is TGCGCCAGCAGTGGGTTACCGGGACAGGGGCTCGAGCAGTACTTC.

As regards this clonotype: This may be a read error, as it is one base from a much larger clone. Written as DNA, the CDR3 is TGTGCCAGCGCAAACGGCGGACAGAGCAATCAGCCCCAGCATTTT. Its translation: CASANGGQSNQPQHF. The genes are TRBV6-5 and TRBJ1-5; possible D gene TRBD1, 6 bases. Trimming took off 8 bases at V and 1 base at J, with 15 bases between the two ends. This CDR3 is 15 amino acids long. The germline gives CDR1 MNHEY, CDR2 SVGAGI.

This clonotype has a handful of counts. For the CDR3, the DNA is TGTGCCAGCAGTCCCCGGACAGCTGCAACTAATGAAAAACTGTTTTTT. Protein product: CASSPRTAATNEKLFF. The chain carries TRBV6-1 and TRBJ1-4; possibly TRBD1 for D (6 bases). Deletions cut 5 bases from V and 0 bases from J, with 13 bases between. Germline CDR1 and CDR2: MNHNS and SASEGT. The CDR3 spans 16 residues.

This clonotype occurred a few times. The gene calls are TRBV7-2 and TRBJ1-2, with TRBD1 as a possible D gene (6 bases). The CDR3 contains 15 residues. Trimming pared 5 bases from V and 5 bases from J, leaving 18 bases between. Germline values: CDR1 SGHTA, CDR2 FQGNSA. CDR3 DNA: TGTGCCAGCAGCCTACGAACAGGGAATCTTTATGGCTACACCTTC. It yields the protein CASSLRTGNLYGYTF.

The rearrangement uses TRBV7-7 and TRBJ2-2, with 7 nucleotides matching TRBD1. This CDR3 is 15 amino acids long. Looked up from germline, CDR1 is SSHAT and CDR2 is FNYEAQ (reference sequence). Losses at the gene ends were 11 bases for V and 7 bases for J; bases not matched to a gene: 16. CDR3: CAVTGTRTFGGELFF. CDR3 sequence (DNA): TGTGCCGTGACAGGGACCAGGACGTTCGGCGGGGAGCTGTTTTTT.

V gene TRBV5-4 combines with J gene TRBJ2-5; 7 bases are a match to TRBD2. The CDR3 length is 14 residues. Germline V CDR1 and CDR2: SGHNT, YYREEE (reference sequence). J was trimmed by 5 bases and V by 1 base; bases with no gene match: 5. CDR3 DNA sequence: TGTGCCAGCAGCTTGCGGGAGGATCGTGAGACCCAGTACTTC. It codes for CASSLREDRETQYF.

V is TRBV6-1 and J is TRBJ1-2, with D perhaps TRBD1 (5 bases). The CDR3 sequence is 16 residues long. The germline V gene encodes CDR1 MNHNS and CDR2 SASEGT. Trimming pared 2 bases from V and 7 bases from J, leaving 20 bases between. The CDR3 protein is CASSEKTVRDVSGYTF. As DNA, the CDR3 is TGTGCCAGCAGTGAAAAAACGGTCAGGGATGTTTCTGGCTACACCTTC.

The gene calls are TRBV27 and TRBJ1-1; TRBD1 aligns across 7 bases. Trimming removed 6 bases from V and 4 bases from J; junction bases left unmatched: 5. The germline gives CDR1 MNHEY, CDR2 SMNVEV (reference sequence). The length of the CDR3 is 13 residues. The CDR3 reads CASRATGSTEAFF. The CDR3 nucleotides read TGTGCCAGCAGGGCGACAGGGTCCACTGAAGCTTTCTTT.

The V call is TRBV6-5, the J call TRBJ2-7; maybe TRBD1 (6 bases). The V and J ends lost 2 bases and 1 base respectively, with 12 bases between them. Germline V gene lookup returns CDR1 MNHEY and CDR2 SVGAGI. This CDR3 contains 15 residues. The CDR3: CASSYRDRRSYEQYF. The CDR3 DNA reads TGTGCCAGCAGTTACCGTGACAGGAGGTCCTACGAGCAGTACTTC.

This clonotype was found a few times. V usage is TRBV11-2 and J usage is TRBJ1-5, with D unresolved. Looked up from germline, CDR1 is SGHAT and CDR2 is FQNNGV. This CDR3 has 11 residues. The germline V and J ends were trimmed by 5 bases and 9 bases, with 8 bases remaining between them. The CDR3 sequence is CASSDMGPQHF. CDR3 sequence (DNA): TGTGCCAGCAGCGACATGGGGCCCCAGCATTTT.

About this clonotype: An end of the junction does not agree with germline; a read error may underlie this. The genes are TRBV30 and TRBJ2-7, with D perhaps matching TRBD1 (6 bases). Per germline, CDR1 GTSNPN and CDR2 SVGIG (reference sequence). The CDR3 sequence is 14 residues long. The CDR3 DNA reads as TGTGCCTGGACAGTGAGGACAGACTCCTACGGGCAGTACTTC. It encodes CAWTVRTDSYGQYF.

This chain joins TRBV24-1 and TRBJ1-3; tentative D call: TRBD1 (5 bases). This CDR3 comprises 16 residues. Germline CDR1 is KGHDR and CDR2 is SFDVKD. The V end was cut by 4 bases, the J end by 0 bases, with 12 bases between. This CDR3 is CATSDPGRSSGNTIYF. In DNA, the CDR3 is TGTGCCACCAGTGACCCGGGACGGAGCTCTGGAAACACCATATATTTT.

V usage is TRBV19 and J usage is TRBJ1-4; a weak D match, TRBD1 (5 bases). The V end was cut by 9 bases, the J end by 8 bases, with 13 bases between. This CDR3 spans 12 amino acids. From germline, CDR1 is LNHDA and CDR2 SQIVND (reference sequence). The CDR3 sequence is CASRQTGEKLFF. In DNA, the CDR3 is TGTGCCAGCCGACAGACTGGGGAAAAACTGTTTTTT.

This clonotype has ten or more counts. The chain links TRBV28 to TRBJ1-5; D not certain. The CDR3 is 12 amino acids. V dropped 3 bases and J dropped 6 bases, with 6 bases sitting between them. Germline CDR1 and CDR2: MDHEN and SYDVKM. Written as DNA, the CDR3 is TGTGCCAGCAGTTTCGTTGTTCAGCCCCAGCATTTT. Protein product: CASSFVVQPQHF.

This clonotype has ten or more counts. V usage is TRBV27 and J usage is TRBJ2-7; TRBD2 matches at 8 bases. V lost 5 bases, J lost 5 bases, and 8 bases stayed unmatched. The germline gives CDR1 MNHEY, CDR2 SMNVEV (reference sequence). CDR3 size: 14 residues. In nucleotides, the CDR3 is TGTGCCAGCAGTCCACTAGCGGAAGGGGACGAGCAGTACTTC. Translating it yields CASSPLAEGDEQYF.

This chain joins TRBV6-1 and TRBJ1-2; 7 bases fit TRBD1. After removal of 6 bases from V and 5 bases from J, the junction contained 9 bases not matched to a gene. This CDR3 region has 14 residues. CDR1 and CDR2 from the germline V gene are MNHNS and SASEGT. CDR3 amino acids: CASSFQTGIYGYTF. CDR3 nucleotides: TGTGCCAGCAGCTTCCAGACAGGGATTTATGGCTACACCTTC.

Only a few counts were recorded for this clonotype. The rearrangement uses TRBV3-1 and TRBJ1-5; D may be TRBD1 (5 bases). This CDR3 contains 15 residues. Germline CDR1 is LGHDT and CDR2 is YNNKEL (reference sequence). Trimming cost V 3 bases and J 2 bases, with 11 bases left between them. The CDR3 is CASSHSGRGNQPQHF. In nucleotides, the CDR3 is TGTGCCAGCAGCCACTCAGGGAGGGGCAATCAGCCCCAGCATTTT.

This clonotype was seen a handful of times. The chain couples TRBV5-1 to TRBJ1-2; 10 positions agree with TRBD1. This CDR3 has 15 amino acids. J lost 4 bases, V lost 0 bases, and 3 bases had no gene match. From germline, CDR1 is SGHRS and CDR2 YFSETQ. The CDR3 DNA reads TGCGCCAGCAGCTTGGGACAGGGGGCGAGCTATGGCTACACCTTC. Amino acid sequence: CASSLGQGASYGYTF.

The chain's CDR3 is CASSLQNSRDEQYF. CDR3 DNA sequence: TGTGCCAGCAGCCTACAGAATTCAAGGGACGAGCAGTACTTC. The chain carries TRBV11-2 and TRBJ2-7; D not resolved. This CDR3 has 14 amino acids. The V gene lost 5 bases and the J gene lost 5 bases, with 16 bases spanning the gap. The V gene's germline CDR1 is SGHAT and CDR2 FQNNGV.

The chain joins TRBV10-3 to TRBJ1-2, with D possibly TRBD1 on 6 matching bases. Germline V CDR1 and CDR2: ENHRY, SYGVKD. CDR3 length: 14 residues. Trimming left V 7 bases short and J 6 bases short, with 18 bases between. The CDR3 DNA sequence: TGTGCCATCAATGAAGGGTCCAGGGGAGATGGCTACACCTTC. It encodes CAINEGSRGDGYTF.

The CDR3 spells CASSYNPARVYEQFF. The DNA of the CDR3 is TGTGCCAGCAGTTACAATCCCGCCAGGGTCTATGAGCAGTTCTTC. The rearrangement uses TRBV6-5 and TRBJ2-1; a weak D match, TRBD1 (5 bases). CDR1 MNHEY and CDR2 SVGAGI come from the germline V gene. The CDR3 is made up of 15 amino acids. The ends were cut back, 2 bases at V and 8 bases at J, with 16 bases in the middle.

This clonotype has a count of ten or more. The CDR3 here is CASSYSGGGGTEAFF. The CDR3, as DNA: TGTGCCAGCAGTTACTCCGGCGGCGGGGGAACTGAAGCTTTCTTT. The chain recombines TRBV6-5 with TRBJ1-1; tentatively, D is TRBD1 (5 bases). Germline CDR1 MNHEY, CDR2 SVGAGI. V lost 0 bases and J lost 5, with 13 bases in between. CDR3 length: 15 amino acids.

Many counts were recorded for this clonotype. The J gene is TRBJ1-1, the V gene TRBV12-3 or TRBV12-4; a possible D gene is TRBD1 (5 bases). This CDR3 is 14 amino acids long. The germline V and J ends were trimmed by 6 bases and 1 base, with 12 bases remaining between them. The CDR3 sequence is CASSPNRRNTEAFF. The CDR3 nucleotides are TGTGCCAGCAGCCCAAACAGGAGGAACACTGAAGCTTTCTTT.

This clonotype has a handful of counts. This rearrangement joins TRBV20-1 to TRBJ1-2; unclear D gene. There are 17 residues in the CDR3. CDR1 DFQATT and CDR2 SNEGSKA come from the germline V gene (reference sequence). Trimming took off 0 bases at V and 8 bases at J, with 25 bases between the two ends. The CDR3 region has the DNA TGCAGTGCTAGAGATCTGGCGGGAGGTGGAGGCGCACGGGGCTACACCTTC. Translating gives CSARDLAGGGGARGYTF.

In this sample, this clonotype turned up many times. This sequence joins TRBV2 and TRBJ1-1, with D maybe TRBD1 (5 bases). V gave up 0 bases and J gave up 0 bases, with 17 bases separating them. Germline V gene lookup returns CDR1 SNHLY and CDR2 FYNNEI. The CDR3 has 18 amino acids. CDR3 sequence (DNA): TGTGCCAGCAGTGAAGCGCTTCTGAGGGGTAGGATGAACACTGAAGCTTTCTTT. This encodes CASSEALLRGRMNTEAFF.

Ten or more counts support this clonotype. This rearrangement joins TRBV20-1 to TRBJ1-2, with a possible D match to TRBD1 (6 bases). The V gene lost 0 bases and the J gene lost 2 bases, with 16 bases spanning the gap. The CDR3 consists of 16 residues. Germline values: CDR1 DFQATT, CDR2 SNEGSKA (reference sequence). CDR3 amino acids: CSARDQAVGANYGYTF. In nucleotides, the CDR3 is TGCAGTGCTAGAGATCAGGCAGTGGGGGCCAACTATGGCTACACCTTC.